This T cell receptor beta chain was obtained from a study of cytomegalovirus exposure and HLA in healthy donors. Study-wide results and limits: The authors considered a cluster of highly shared sequence variants likely to be a sequencing artifact.

PCR primers comprised 60 Vbeta and 13 Jbeta primers. TCRdb keeps only in-frame clones here, not all; method: immunoSEQ multiplex PCR. This sample has some 130,000 clones, with around 77% found just once. Each donor's status was that of a healthy bone marrow donor. This clone has just a few counts. Antigen unknown. V was pared by 3 bases and J by 4 bases, with 27 bases between. The CDR3 is 20 residues long. Per germline, CDR1 SGHVS and CDR2 FNYEAQ. The chain employs TRBV7-6 and TRBJ2-2, with D perhaps TRBD2 (6 bases). The sequenced sample consisted of PBMCs. This clonotype originated in a man aged 45-65 years in good health and CMV-seronegative. CDR3 loop: CASSFRTPGLGSIGTGELFF. As DNA, the CDR3 is TGTGCCAGCAGCTTCCGTACCCCGGGACTCGGGTCGATTGGCACCGGGGAGCTGTTTTTT.